This TCR beta chain was sequenced in a study of blood T cell repertoires in COVID-19. Study details: From the United States, Italy and Spain came samples of acute and convalescent COVID-19.

How the authors handled the data: The authors estimated nucleated cell counts from reference gene primer amplification. Only in-frame clones appear in the TCRdb table, and some are missing; sequencing was by immunoSEQ multiplex PCR. V and J calls and clone size are those listed in that table; D and trimming were worked out from the DNA. There are approximately 80,000 clones in the sample; about 85% occur only once, and 2% to 2.5% lies in the top ten. The CDR3 is 14 residues long. Between the trimmed V and J ends, which lost 0 bases and 2 bases, there was a span of 9 bases. The germline V gene has CDR1 SGHRS and CDR2 YFSETQ.

The source is a woman aged 65 to 85 with acute or convalescent COVID-19. The rearrangement links TRBV5-1 to TRBJ2-7; D possibly corresponds to TRBD1 (6 bases). The sample was peripheral blood. CDR3 amino acids: CASSLEAGAYEQYF. As DNA, the CDR3 is TGCGCCAGCAGCTTGGAGGCAGGGGCCTACGAGCAGTACTTC.